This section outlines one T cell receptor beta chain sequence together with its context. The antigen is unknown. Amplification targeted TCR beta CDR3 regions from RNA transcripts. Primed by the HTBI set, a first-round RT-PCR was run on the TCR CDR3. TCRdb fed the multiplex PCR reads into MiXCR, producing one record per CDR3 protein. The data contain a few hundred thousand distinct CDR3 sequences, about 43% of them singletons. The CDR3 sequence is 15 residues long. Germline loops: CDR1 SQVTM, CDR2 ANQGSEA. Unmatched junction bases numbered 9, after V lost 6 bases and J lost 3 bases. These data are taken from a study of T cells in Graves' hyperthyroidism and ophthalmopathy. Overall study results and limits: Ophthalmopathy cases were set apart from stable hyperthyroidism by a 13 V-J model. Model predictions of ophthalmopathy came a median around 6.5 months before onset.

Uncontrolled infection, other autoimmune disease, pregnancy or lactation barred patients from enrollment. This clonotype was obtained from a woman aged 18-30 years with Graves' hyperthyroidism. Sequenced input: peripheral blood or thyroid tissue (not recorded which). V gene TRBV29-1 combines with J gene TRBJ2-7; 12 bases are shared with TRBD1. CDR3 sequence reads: CSVVHGTGGFYEQYF. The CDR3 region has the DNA TGCAGCGTCGTTCATGGGACAGGGGGCTTCTACGAGCAGTACTTC.